The rows below give T cell receptor beta chains drawn from one sample of a study of cytomegalovirus exposure and HLA in healthy donors. Data came from immunoSEQ multiplex PCR; TCRdb stores just in-frame clones and leaves some out. The table includes 150,000 to 200,000 clones, more than 75% detected once. The sample consisted of PBMCs. The receptors shown here come from a woman aged 18-35 years in good health and CMV-seronegative. CDR3s include the opening cysteine and the closing phenylalanine or tryptophan. Fields, in order: CDR3 DNA, CDR3 protein, J gene, D gene, V gene, clone size. D genes are given only for firm matches. Clone size is not always given. Where it is, it says once, few, many or a class for expanded clones.

CDR3nt: TGTGCCATCAGTGACCAGGGGACTGAAGCTTTCTTT
CDR3aa: CAISDQGTEAFF
j_gene: TRBJ1-1
d_gene: .
v_gene: TRBV10-3
abundance: .

CDR3nt: TGTGCCAGCAGCTTAGCCTCTACTAGCGGGAGGGACTTTGACAATGAGCAGTTCTTC
CDR3aa: CASSLASTSGRDFDNEQFF
j_gene: TRBJ2-1
d_gene: TRBD2
v_gene: TRBV11-3
abundance: .

CDR3nt: TGCGCCAGCAGCATAGGACAAGGGGCAGATACGCAGTATTTT
CDR3aa: CASSIGQGADTQYF
j_gene: TRBJ2-3
d_gene: .
v_gene: TRBV5-1
abundance: .

CDR3nt: TGTGCCAGCAGCGTAGGGGGACACCTCACAGATACGCAGTATTTT
CDR3aa: CASSVGGHLTDTQYF
j_gene: TRBJ2-3
d_gene: .
v_gene: TRBV9
abundance: .

CDR3nt: TGTTGCTCAGGGGTCCGGGGGCGGGGGACGTCCTACGAGCAGTACTTC
CDR3aa: CCSGVRGRGTSYEQYF
j_gene: TRBJ2-7
d_gene: .
v_gene: TRBV27
abundance: few

CDR3nt: TGTGCCAGCAGCTTAGAAGGGGGCTTCTCCAAAAACATTCAGTACTTC
CDR3aa: CASSLEGGFSKNIQYF
j_gene: TRBJ2-4
d_gene: TRBD1
v_gene: TRBV7-9
abundance: .

CDR3nt: TGTGCCAGCAGCCCCCAGATAGCCAAAAACATTCAGTACTTC
CDR3aa: CASSPQIAKNIQYF
j_gene: TRBJ2-4
d_gene: .
v_gene: TRBV11-2
abundance: .

CDR3nt: TGTGCCAGCAGCTACCGGGACAGGGCCTATGGCTACACCTTC
CDR3aa: CASSYRDRAYGYTF
j_gene: TRBJ1-2
d_gene: TRBD1
v_gene: TRBV6-6
abundance: .

CDR3nt: TGCGCCAGCAGCCAAGTTGGTCTACGAGAGACCCAGTACTTC
CDR3aa: CASSQVGLRETQYF
j_gene: TRBJ2-5
d_gene: .
v_gene: TRBV4-1
abundance: once

CDR3nt: TGTGCCAGCAGTTACACTCAGGGCGCTTACCAGCCCCAGCATTTT
CDR3aa: CASSYTQGAYQPQHF
j_gene: TRBJ1-5
d_gene: .
v_gene: TRBV6-6
abundance: .

CDR3nt: TGTGCCAGCAGCTTTTCCGGGACAGTGGCCTACGAGCAGTACTTC
CDR3aa: CASSFSGTVAYEQYF
j_gene: TRBJ2-7
d_gene: TRBD1
v_gene: TRBV5-6
abundance: .

CDR3nt: TGTGCCAGCAGCTGGGGAATGGGACAGGGAATAAACTATGGCTACACCTTC
CDR3aa: CASSWGMGQGINYGYTF
j_gene: TRBJ1-2
d_gene: TRBD1
v_gene: TRBV7-9
abundance: .

CDR3nt: TGTGCCAGCAGCGGACAGGGAGATCAGCCCCAGCATTTT
CDR3aa: CASSGQGDQPQHF
j_gene: TRBJ1-5
d_gene: TRBD1
v_gene: TRBV7-2
abundance: .

CDR3nt: TGTGCCTGGAGTTGGGACAGGGGCTACGAGCAGTACTTC
CDR3aa: CAWSWDRGYEQYF
j_gene: TRBJ2-7
d_gene: TRBD1
v_gene: TRBV30
abundance: .

CDR3nt: TGTGCCAGTAGTATGGGACAGGAGTTGGCTTTCTTT
CDR3aa: CASSMGQELAFF
j_gene: TRBJ1-1
d_gene: TRBD1
v_gene: TRBV19
abundance: .

CDR3nt: TGTGCCAGCAGCTTAGTAGGGACAGAATACAATGAGCAGTTCTTC
CDR3aa: CASSLVGTEYNEQFF
j_gene: TRBJ2-1
d_gene: TRBD1
v_gene: TRBV7-2
abundance: .

CDR3nt: TGTGCCAGCAGTCGTACACCCTATAATTCACCCCTCCACTTT
CDR3aa: CASSRTPYNSPLHF
j_gene: TRBJ1-6
d_gene: .
v_gene: TRBV27
abundance: .

CDR3nt: TGCGCCAGCAGGGGACAGGGGTGGACTGAAGCTTTCTTT
CDR3aa: CASRGQGWTEAFF
j_gene: TRBJ1-1
d_gene: TRBD1
v_gene: TRBV10-1
abundance: .

CDR3nt: TGTGCCAGCAGTCTACCCCCCGGTCAGACCCAGTACTTC
CDR3aa: CASSLPPGQTQYF
j_gene: TRBJ2-5
d_gene: .
v_gene: TRBV28
abundance: .

CDR3nt: TGTGCCAGCAGTCAAGACGAGCGGTATGGCTACACCTTC
CDR3aa: CASSQDERYGYTF
j_gene: TRBJ1-2
d_gene: .
v_gene: TRBV6-5
abundance: few

CDR3nt: TGTGCCACGGGGACTACATACAATGAGCAGTTCTTC
CDR3aa: CATGTTYNEQFF
j_gene: TRBJ2-1
d_gene: TRBD2
v_gene: TRBV19
abundance: .

CDR3nt: TGTGCCAGCCATCGGGACAGGGTCTCCTACGAGCAGTACTTC
CDR3aa: CASHRDRVSYEQYF
j_gene: TRBJ2-7
d_gene: TRBD1
v_gene: TRBV28
abundance: .

CDR3nt: TGTGCCAGCAGCATTATAGCGGGAGATTGGGGCATTCAGTACTTC
CDR3aa: CASSIIAGDWGIQYF
j_gene: TRBJ2-4
d_gene: TRBD2
v_gene: TRBV7-2
abundance: .

CDR3nt: TGTGCCAGCAGCCCCCCCCCGGGACTAGCGGGAGCTTCCTACAATGAGCAGTTCTTC
CDR3aa: CASSPPPGLAGASYNEQFF
j_gene: TRBJ2-1
d_gene: TRBD2
v_gene: TRBV9
abundance: .

CDR3nt: TGTGCCAGCAGCTTAGATGTTGGACAGCAGACCCAGTACTTC
CDR3aa: CASSLDVGQQTQYF
j_gene: TRBJ2-5
d_gene: .
v_gene: TRBV7-6
abundance: .

CDR3nt: TGTGCCAGCAGCCCCGGGACACTCACCGGGGAGCTGTTTTTT
CDR3aa: CASSPGTLTGELFF
j_gene: TRBJ2-2
d_gene: .
v_gene: TRBV7-3
abundance: .

CDR3nt: TGTGCCAGCAGCCAAGAGCGGACACTCACAGATACGCAGTATTTT
CDR3aa: CASSQERTLTDTQYF
j_gene: TRBJ2-3
d_gene: .
v_gene: TRBV14
abundance: .

CDR3nt: TGTGCTAGCAGCTCCCTGGACAGAGCACAAGAGACCCAGTACTTC
CDR3aa: CASSSLDRAQETQYF
j_gene: TRBJ2-5
d_gene: .
v_gene: TRBV7-7
abundance: few

CDR3nt: TGCGCCAGCAGCTTGGGGGTTTACGGGGGCTCCTACGAGCAGTACTTC
CDR3aa: CASSLGVYGGSYEQYF
j_gene: TRBJ2-7
d_gene: .
v_gene: TRBV5-1
abundance: .

CDR3nt: TGTGCCAGCACCCCTGGTACTGCAACTAATGAAAAACTGTTTTTT
CDR3aa: CASTPGTATNEKLFF
j_gene: TRBJ1-4
d_gene: .
v_gene: TRBV2
abundance: few

CDR3nt: TGTGCCAGCACCACGAACGGCGGGCTCCGCACAGATACGCAGTATTTT
CDR3aa: CASTTNGGLRTDTQYF
j_gene: TRBJ2-3
d_gene: .
v_gene: TRBV11-3
abundance: .

CDR3nt: TGTGCTAGTGGTCGGGACAGCTCCTACGAGCAGTACTTC
CDR3aa: CASGRDSSYEQYF
j_gene: TRBJ2-7
d_gene: TRBD1
v_gene: TRBV12-5
abundance: .

CDR3nt: TGTGCCAGCAGCTCAGCGTATGAAAAACTGTTTTTT
CDR3aa: CASSSAYEKLFF
j_gene: TRBJ1-4
d_gene: .
v_gene: TRBV11-2
abundance: .

CDR3nt: TGTGCCAGCAGCCTAGAGGGCACCGGGGAGCTGTTTTTT
CDR3aa: CASSLEGTGELFF
j_gene: TRBJ2-2
d_gene: .
v_gene: TRBV5-4
abundance: once

CDR3nt: TGTGCCTGGGGGCGGGGGGGCTCGGGAGATACGCAGTATTTT
CDR3aa: CAWGRGGSGDTQYF
j_gene: TRBJ2-3
d_gene: TRBD2
v_gene: TRBV30
abundance: once

CDR3nt: TGTGCCAGCAGTCCAGACAGGGGAAACACCATATATTTT
CDR3aa: CASSPDRGNTIYF
j_gene: TRBJ1-3
d_gene: .
v_gene: TRBV2
abundance: .

CDR3nt: TGTGCCAGCAGCTTAGTCCCCACAGGGGGTGATCAGCCCCAGCATTTT
CDR3aa: CASSLVPTGGDQPQHF
j_gene: TRBJ1-5
d_gene: TRBD1
v_gene: TRBV7-9
abundance: .

CDR3nt: TGTGCCAGCAGTCCCGGTCCCACGGCAGGCACTGAAGCTTTCTTT
CDR3aa: CASSPGPTAGTEAFF
j_gene: TRBJ1-1
d_gene: .
v_gene: TRBV27
abundance: .

CDR3nt: TGTGCCAGCAGAGACAGGACAGGGGGTACCTACGAGCAGTACTTC
CDR3aa: CASRDRTGGTYEQYF
j_gene: TRBJ2-7
d_gene: TRBD1
v_gene: TRBV6-1
abundance: .

CDR3nt: TGTGCCAGCTCACCCCCGGCGGGGGTTGACAATGAGCAGTTCTTC
CDR3aa: CASSPPAGVDNEQFF
j_gene: TRBJ2-1
d_gene: TRBD2
v_gene: TRBV18
abundance: once

CDR3nt: TGTGCCAGCAGCTTGATGGGACTAGCGGGCTCCACAGATACGCAGTATTTT
CDR3aa: CASSLMGLAGSTDTQYF
j_gene: TRBJ2-3
d_gene: TRBD2
v_gene: TRBV7-9
abundance: .

CDR3nt: TGCGCCAGCAGCTACTCCTCGGCCAACGTCCTGACTTTC
CDR3aa: CASSYSSANVLTF
j_gene: TRBJ2-6
d_gene: .
v_gene: TRBV4-1
abundance: .

CDR3nt: TGTGCCTGGAGTACGGGACTAGGTGCGGAGACCCAGTACTTC
CDR3aa: CAWSTGLGAETQYF
j_gene: TRBJ2-5
d_gene: TRBD2
v_gene: TRBV30
abundance: .

CDR3nt: TGTGCCAGCAGCGAAGGGGGCGGATCATACAATGAGCAGTTCTTC
CDR3aa: CASSEGGGSYNEQFF
j_gene: TRBJ2-1
d_gene: TRBD1
v_gene: TRBV9
abundance: once

CDR3nt: TGCGCCAGCAGCCCCCGGGGATTACTACCTAACACTGAAGCTTTCTTT
CDR3aa: CASSPRGLLPNTEAFF
j_gene: TRBJ1-1
d_gene: .
v_gene: TRBV5-1
abundance: .

CDR3nt: TGTGCCAGCACCCAGGGAGGGAAAGCTTTCTTT
CDR3aa: CASTQGGKAFF
j_gene: TRBJ1-1
d_gene: .
v_gene: TRBV6-5
abundance: .

CDR3nt: TGTGCCTGGAGACAGGGCGGGGGGCCCCAGCATTTT
CDR3aa: CAWRQGGGPQHF
j_gene: TRBJ1-5
d_gene: .
v_gene: TRBV30
abundance: .

CDR3nt: TGTGCCAGCAGCCAGTGGAGAGGCACCATATATTTT
CDR3aa: CASSQWRGTIYF
j_gene: TRBJ1-3
d_gene: .
v_gene: TRBV21-1
abundance: .

CDR3nt: TGTGCCAGCACCGAAAGTCGCGGCGGCAATCAGCCCCAGCATTTT
CDR3aa: CASTESRGGNQPQHF
j_gene: TRBJ1-5
d_gene: .
v_gene: TRBV6-5
abundance: .

CDR3nt: TGCGCCAGCAGCCATCGGACTAGCGGGAGGGGGAATGAGCAGTTCTTC
CDR3aa: CASSHRTSGRGNEQFF
j_gene: TRBJ2-1
d_gene: TRBD2
v_gene: TRBV4-3
abundance: .

CDR3nt: TGCGCCAGCAGCCAAGTTGGGAGGAGGTCTGGGGCCAACGTCCTGACTTTC
CDR3aa: CASSQVGRRSGANVLTF
j_gene: TRBJ2-6
d_gene: .
v_gene: TRBV4-1
abundance: .